These 22 T cell receptor beta chains came from one sample sequenced in a study of neurological immune-mediated disorders. Using its own MiXCR run on the 5' RACE reads, TCRdb lists one record per CDR3 protein. This sample has over 60,000 distinct CDR3 sequences, with about 5% found just once. Sequences were obtained from PBMCs. These receptors all stem from a woman aged 70-85 years with multiple sclerosis.

This clonotype was counted at least ten times. The V and J genes are TRBV29-1 and TRBJ2-1; TRBD1 matches at 8 bases. CDR3 size: 13 residues. Germline loops: CDR1 SQVTM, CDR2 ANQGSEA. With V trimmed by 1 base and J by 7 bases, 3 bases remained unmatched. The CDR3 protein is CSVEGTGSNEQFF. DNA of the CDR3: TGCAGCGTTGAAGGGACAGGGTCAAATGAGCAGTTCTTC.

This clonotype was seen a few times. The J gene is TRBJ1-4, the V gene TRBV7-8, with D possibly matching TRBD1 (5 bases). The CDR3 totals 17 residues. Germline V gene data show CDR1 as SGHVS and CDR2 as FQNEAQ. Trimming stripped 5 bases from V and 5 bases from J, with 21 bases between. CDR3 nucleotide sequence: TGTGCCAGCAGCCTGCAGGGTCTGCTTCAGGGAAATGAAAAACTGTTTTTT. As protein: CASSLQGLLQGNEKLFF. The full variable domain, rest sourced from reference TRBV7-8 and TRBJ1-4, is GAGVSQSPRYKVAKRGQDVALRCDPISGHVSLFWYQQALGQGPEFLTYFQNEAQLDKSGLPSDRFFAERPEGSVSTLKIQRTQQEDSAVYLCASSLQGLLQGNEKLFFGSGTQLSVL.

This clonotype was detected ten times or more. The chain uses TRBV5-1 and TRBJ2-5; 13 bases are a match to TRBD2. The CDR3 is made up of 15 amino acids. Germline V gene data show CDR1 as SGHRS and CDR2 as YFSETQ. V lost 2 bases and J lost 3; bases outside the gene matches: 1. CDR3 region: CASSFGLAGEETQYF. The CDR3 bases are TGCGCCAGCAGCTTCGGACTAGCGGGGGAAGAGACCCAGTACTTC.

In this sample, this clonotype turned up once. A single base separates this from a much larger clone, so it may be a read error. The chain joins TRBV20-1 to TRBJ2-5; D gene ambiguous. CDR1 DFQATT and CDR2 SNEGSKA come from the germline V gene (reference sequence). The CDR3 extends over 13 amino acids. V dropped 5 bases and J dropped 2 bases, with 12 bases sitting between them. CDR3 in amino acids: CSALVGTQETQYF. CDR3 sequence (DNA): TGCAGTGCTCTAGTGGGCACACAAGAGACCCAGTACTTC.

This clonotype has a count of ten or more. The gene calls are TRBV4-3 and TRBJ2-7; tentatively, D is TRBD1 (5 bases). From germline, CDR1 is LGHNA and CDR2 YSLEER. Trimming left V 0 bases short and J 3 bases short, with 9 bases between. The CDR3 has 14 amino acids. DNA of the CDR3: TGCGCCAGCAGCCAAGAGAAGCAGGGCTACGAGCAGTACTTC. Residues: CASSQEKQGYEQYF.

This clonotype was seen at least ten times. The chain employs TRBV29-1 and TRBJ1-1; D uncertain. Between the trimmed V and J ends, which lost 8 bases and 6 bases, there was a span of 22 bases. Germline CDR1 is SQVTM and CDR2 is ANQGSEA. The CDR3 spans 14 residues. The DNA of the CDR3 is TGCAGCACCCGGGATTTACTTGACCTCCCTGAAGCTTTCTTT. Protein: CSTRDLLDLPEAFF.

Many counts were recorded for this clonotype. As DNA, the CDR3 is TGTGCCAGCAGCTCCCCCCCGGGCGGGAGCATAGGGGAGCAGTACTTC. Amino acids: CASSSPPGGSIGEQYF. This sequence joins TRBV7-9 and TRBJ2-7, with 7 bases lining up with TRBD2. Germline values: CDR1 SEHNR, CDR2 FQNEAQ (reference sequence). Trimming cost V 4 bases and J 7 bases; bases outside gene matches: 16. CDR3 length equals 16 residues.

Ten or more counts support this clonotype. The J gene is TRBJ2-7, the V gene TRBV18; TRBD1 matches at 7 bases. The trim removed 2 bases at V and 3 bases at J, leaving 1 base unmatched. Germline CDR1 is KGHSH and CDR2 is LQKENI. The CDR3 is 13 amino acids. The CDR3 nucleotides read TGTGCCAGCTCACCAGGACAGGACTACGAGCAGTACTTC. Encoded protein: CASSPGQDYEQYF.

This clonotype was observed at least ten times. The V gene is TRBV20-1, the J gene TRBJ2-3; TRBD2 agrees at 9 bases. Per germline, CDR1 DFQATT and CDR2 SNEGSKA (reference sequence). The CDR3 spans 17 residues. V lost 3 bases and J lost 5; bases outside the gene matches: 15. The CDR3 DNA sequence: TGCAGTGCTAGTGGGTCGCTTGGCGGGAGGGGTGGAGATACGCAGTATTTT. As protein: CSASGSLGGRGGDTQYF.

This clonotype came up many times. The chain is built from TRBV5-1 and TRBJ1-1; 8 bases line up with TRBD1. V shed 4 bases and J 5 bases; nucleotides not matched to a gene: 7. CDR1 SGHRS and CDR2 YFSETQ come from the germline V gene. This CDR3 is built from 14 residues. Here the CDR3 DNA reads TGCGCCAGCAGCCGGGACAGGTCGGGGACTGAAGCTTTCTTT. Translated: CASSRDRSGTEAFF.

This clonotype was seen many times. The rearrangement uses TRBV7-9 and TRBJ2-1; D is uncertain. Per germline, CDR1 SEHNR and CDR2 FQNEAQ (reference sequence). Trimming stripped 4 bases from V and 6 bases from J, with 16 bases between. The CDR3 has 15 amino acids. CDR3 bases: TGTGCCAGCAGCTCACCCGTTTCGAAGGCCAATGAGCAGTTCTTC. Translated: CASSSPVSKANEQFF.

This clonotype was counted only a few times. V is TRBV11-2 and J is TRBJ2-1; D is ambiguous. CDR1 and CDR2 (germline): SGHAT, FQNNGV. With 1 base removed from V and 6 bases from J, the gap between germline ends came to 10 bases. This CDR3 has 14 residues. DNA for the CDR3: TGTGCCAGCAGCTTAGGGGCCCTGGTCAATGAGCAGTTCTTC. Residues: CASSLGALVNEQFF.

J is TRBJ1-2 and V is TRBV7-2, with 11 bases aligning to TRBD1. Per germline, CDR1 SGHTA and CDR2 FQGNSA. V trimming: 5 bases; J trimming: 8 bases; junction bases outside the gene matches: 10. The CDR3 has 15 residues. CDR3 region: CASSNTSGQGGGYTF. In DNA, the CDR3 is TGTGCCAGCAGCAACACCTCGGGACAGGGGGGCGGCTACACCTTC.

This clonotype is termed medium-sized (0.01 to 0.1%). V usage is TRBV5-1 and J usage is TRBJ2-5, with D unclear. The CDR3 is made up of 15 amino acids. Germline-derived CDR1 and CDR2 are SGHRS and YFSETQ. With 0 bases removed from V and 2 bases from J, the gap between germline ends came to 11 bases. This CDR3 reads CASSLGTRIQETQYF. The CDR3 DNA sequence: TGCGCCAGCAGCTTGGGTACCAGGATACAAGAGACCCAGTACTTC.

This sequence joins TRBV30 and TRBJ2-1, with TRBD2 matching over 8 bases. CDR1 GTSNPN and CDR2 SVGIG come from the germline V gene (reference sequence). Germline trimming cut 0 bases from V and 9 bases from J; bases unmatched to any gene: 10. CDR3 length: 15 amino acids. The CDR3 sequence: CAWSVSVAGRVEQFF. The CDR3 DNA reads as TGTGCCTGGAGTGTATCTGTAGCGGGAAGAGTTGAGCAGTTCTTC.

This clonotype has at least ten counts. The chain has TRBV5-1 and TRBJ2-7; 7 nucleotides match TRBD2. Germline values: CDR1 SGHRS, CDR2 YFSETQ. This CDR3 is built from 17 residues. With 0 bases clipped from V and 0 bases from J, the junction kept 9 bases outside the gene matches. The CDR3 here is CASSLAPRERGSYEQYF. DNA for the CDR3: TGCGCCAGCAGCTTGGCCCCGCGGGAGCGGGGCTCCTACGAGCAGTACTTC. Complete variable domain (other parts from reference TRBV5-1 and TRBJ2-7): KAGVTQTPRYLIKTRGQQVTLSCSPISGHRSVSWYQQTPGQGLQFLFEYFSETQRNKGNFPGRFSGRQFSNSRSEMNVSTLELGDSALYLCASSLAPRERGSYEQYFGPGTRLTVT.

At least ten counts were recorded for this clonotype. The V call is TRBV10-3, the J call TRBJ1-1, with D possibly matching TRBD1 (5 bases). There are 16 residues in the CDR3. The V gene lost 6 bases and the J gene lost 3 bases, with 20 bases spanning the gap. The germline V gene encodes CDR1 ENHRY and CDR2 SYGVKD. CDR3 in DNA: TGTGCCATCAGCATCCTTCGCTTGCGGGGGGACACTGAAGCTTTCTTT. Translating gives CAISILRLRGDTEAFF.

This clonotype has ten or more counts. This sequence joins TRBV29-1 and TRBJ2-1, with 7 bases that match TRBD1. Germline V gene lookup returns CDR1 SQVTM and CDR2 ANQGSEA. This CDR3 has 14 amino acids. V lost 8 bases, J lost 6 bases, and 13 bases stayed unmatched. CDR3 nucleotide sequence: TGCAGCTTCCACCCCGCCGGGACAGTCAATGAGCAGTTCTTC. Its protein product is CSFHPAGTVNEQFF.

This clonotype was seen at least ten times. The gene calls are TRBV5-1 and TRBJ2-7; a weak D match, TRBD1 (5 bases). V was shortened by 0 bases and J by 5 bases, with 12 bases between the two germline ends. This CDR3 is built from 14 residues. Germline V gene sequence: CDR1 SGHRS, CDR2 YFSETQ. The CDR3 DNA reads TGCGCCAGCAGCTTGGAGGCAGGGCGGAACGAGCAGTACTTC. Protein: CASSLEAGRNEQYF.

This clonotype was seen many times. V is TRBV6-6 and J is TRBJ1-4; possible D gene TRBD1, 5 bases. This CDR3 has 14 amino acids. The V end lost 7 bases, the J end lost 5 bases, and 14 bases lay between the germline ends. Germline loops: CDR1 MNHNY, CDR2 SVGAGI (reference sequence). The CDR3 loop is CASTPDRTNEKLFF. The DNA of the CDR3 is TGTGCCAGCACCCCCGACAGAACAAATGAAAAACTGTTTTTT.

In its sample, this clonotype was seen many times. V is TRBV20-1 and J is TRBJ2-4; the D call may be TRBD1 or TRBD2 (6 bases each). The V end lost 4 bases, the J end lost 9 bases, and 10 bases lay between the germline ends. Germline V gives CDR1 DFQATT, CDR2 SNEGSKA (reference sequence). The CDR3 runs 11 residues. The CDR3, as DNA: TGCAGTGCTATGGGGGGCGCCATTCAGTACTTC. This gives the protein CSAMGGAIQYF.

This chain joins TRBV11-1 and TRBJ2-1, with 8 nucleotides matching TRBD2. The V gene end was trimmed by 6 bases and the J gene end by 2 bases; junction bases not matched to a gene: 12. Looked up from germline, CDR1 is SGHAT and CDR2 is FQDESV (reference sequence). The CDR3 has 17 amino acids. CDR3 in amino acids: CASRGSAGEGPYNEQFF. The CDR3 DNA follows: TGTGCCAGCAGAGGGTCAGCGGGAGAAGGGCCCTACAATGAGCAGTTCTTC.